These T cell receptor beta chains were read from a single sample in a study of CD8 T cells in ankylosing spondylitis. TCRdb re-derived calls from the 5' RACE reads in MiXCR, one entry per CDR3 protein. The data hold under 250,000 distinct CDR3 sequences, with over 30% observed a single time. The specimen sequenced was blood, either unsorted or a sorted T cell fraction (not recorded which). These TCRs come from a male donor with ankylosing spondylitis or in good health (not recorded which). The CDR3 runs from the conserved cysteine through the conserved F or W. The D gene is left open where the match is weak. Not all rows give a size; the values are once, few, many and, for expanded clones, a class.

clone_size	v_call	j_call	cdr3_length	d_call	cdr3_nt	cdr3_aa
few	TRBV20-1	TRBJ2-1	13	.	TGCAGTGCTACGATGGGGGCTCTCAATGAGCAGTTCTTC	CSATMGALNEQFF
.	TRBV12-3/TRBV12-4	TRBJ2-5	14	.	TGTGCCAGCAGTTCCCCCGGGACCCAAGAGACCCAGTACTTC	CASSSPGTQETQYF
.	TRBV20-1	TRBJ2-3	13	.	TGCAGTGTCGCGGGCCAGCAGGGAGATACGCAGTATTTT	CSVAGQQGDTQYF
few	TRBV5-1	TRBJ2-7	15	.	TGCGCCAGCTCTAAAGTCGGGGAGAGAGGCTACGAGCAGTACTTC	CASSKVGERGYEQYF
.	TRBV29-1	TRBJ2-7	11	.	TGCAGCGCTGAGGGGGGGGGAGAGCAGTACTTC	CSAEGGGEQYF
.	TRBV18	TRBJ1-1	13	TRBD1	TGTGCCAGCCTAGGGGGCGTCGGCGCTGAAGCTTTCTTT	CASLGGVGAEAFF
.	TRBV20-1	TRBJ1-1	14	.	TGCAGTGCTAGTCCACAGGGCACCCACACTGAAGCTTTCTTT	CSASPQGTHTEAFF
.	TRBV12-3/TRBV12-4	TRBJ1-4	14	TRBD1	TGTGCCAGCACCTCGGGACAGGGCTATGAAAAACTGTTTTTT	CASTSGQGYEKLFF
.	TRBV6-1	TRBJ1-2	14	.	TGTGCCAGCAGCCCCGCGGGCGCCAACTATGGCTACACCTTC	CASSPAGANYGYTF
few	TRBV20-1	TRBJ2-4	13	.	TGCAGTGCTAGCCCACAGGCCAAAAACATTCAGTACTTC	CSASPQAKNIQYF
many	TRBV20-1	TRBJ2-1	13	.	TGCAGTGCCCTGACAAGCTCCTACAATGAGCAGTTCTTC	CSALTSSYNEQFF
.	TRBV2	TRBJ1-1	13	.	TGTGCCAGCAGTGCTGAGATGAACACTGAAGCTTTCTTT	CASSAEMNTEAFF
.	TRBV24-1	TRBJ2-5	13	.	TGTGCCACCAGTGATGAGAGGCAAGAGACCCAGTACTTC	CATSDERQETQYF
.	TRBV12-3/TRBV12-4	TRBJ2-5	14	.	TGTGCCAGCAGTTTGGGGATCAACCAAGAGACCCAGTACTTC	CASSLGINQETQYF
.	TRBV12-3/TRBV12-4	TRBJ2-5	13	.	TGTGCCAGCAGTTGGGACCTCCAAGAGACCCAGTACTTC	CASSWDLQETQYF
few	TRBV5-1	TRBJ2-3	16	.	TGCGCCAGCAGCTTGGAAGCCTACCGGGCAGCAGATACGCAGTATTTT	CASSLEAYRAADTQYF